The clone carrying this T cell receptor (beta chain) was recorded many times. Its target is unknown. Libraries of TCR beta came from iRepertoire HTBI primers plus Arm-PCR of CDR3 regions. TCRdb reprocessed the multiplex PCR reads with MiXCR, giving one entry per CDR3 protein. The table shows about 290,000 distinct CDR3 sequences, with around 23% occurring only once. Time point described: persistent/refractory GD, antithyroid drugs over 5 years with positive TRAb. From PBMCs, RNA was extracted and then used to make the TCR library. The authors drew 7 to 10 milliliters of peripheral blood into EDTA tubes. CDR1 and CDR2 from the germline V gene are MDHEN and SYDVKM. Trimming stripped 6 bases from V and 7 bases from J, with 13 bases between. This CDR3 has 13 residues. The data derive from a study of regulatory T cells in long-lasting Graves disease. As for the study in general: The study counted Graves' disease as persistent given over 5 years of antithyroid drugs and positive TSH receptor antibodies. Overall study findings and caveats: Among samples with persistent disease, TRBV28, TRBJ1-2 and TRBJ2-5 were favored.

The sequences come from peripheral blood mononuclear cells (PBMCs), collected when the disease was refractory, from a patient treated with antithyroid drugs. The receptor was derived from a female donor with Graves disease. V and J are TRBV28 and TRBJ1-5; possibly TRBD1 for D (5 bases). The CDR3 loop reads CASRINRYQPQHF. CDR3 nucleotide sequence: TGTGCCAGCAGGATCAACAGGTACCAGCCCCAGCATTTT. Supplemented by reference TRBV28 and TRBJ1-5, the full variable domain reads DVKVTQSSRYLVKRTGEKVFLECVQDMDHENMFWYRQDPGLGLRLIYFSYDVKMKEKGDIPEGYSVSREKKERFSLILESASTNQTSMYLCASRINRYQPQHFGDGTRLSIL.